The rows below give T cell receptor beta chains drawn from one sample of a study of neurological immune-mediated disorders. TCRdb re-analysed the 5' RACE reads in MiXCR, keeping a single row per CDR3 protein. The sample contains 55,000 to 75,000 distinct CDR3 sequences, roughly an eighth of which appear only once. Material for sequencing was PBMCs. Receptors were obtained from a female donor with HTLV-1-associated myelopathy (HAM/TSP). CDR3s include the opening cysteine and the closing phenylalanine or tryptophan. The order of the fields is D gene, clone size, V gene, J gene, CDR3 protein, CDR3 DNA. D genes are given only for firm matches. Size is stated for part of the rows, as once, few or many counts, or as a class when the clone is expanded.

D gene: -
clone size: -
V gene: TRBV7-2
J gene: TRBJ1-1
CDR3 protein: CASSSTRANTEAFF
CDR3 DNA: TGCGCCAGCAGCTCCACACGGGCTAACACTGAAGCTTTCTTT

D gene: -
clone size: -
V gene: TRBV4-1
J gene: TRBJ1-1
CDR3 protein: CASSQEGGVGRGRMNTEAFF
CDR3 DNA: TGCGCCAGCAGCCAAGAAGGGGGGGTCGGGCGCGGTCGAATGAACACTGAAGCTTTCTTT

D gene: -
clone size: many
V gene: TRBV5-1
J gene: TRBJ2-1
CDR3 protein: CASYDVIDHEQFF
CDR3 DNA: TGCGCCAGCTATGACGTTATAGACCATGAGCAGTTCTTC

D gene: TRBD1
clone size: few
V gene: TRBV5-1
J gene: TRBJ2-1
CDR3 protein: CASSRPGGRGHNEQFF
CDR3 DNA: TGCGCCAGCAGCCGACCCGGTGGTAGGGGGCACAATGAGCAGTTCTTC

D gene: -
clone size: many
V gene: TRBV20-1
J gene: TRBJ2-5
CDR3 protein: CSAREWILGETQYF
CDR3 DNA: TGCAGTGCTAGAGAGTGGATTTTGGGGGAGACCCAGTACTTC

D gene: TRBD2
clone size: many
V gene: TRBV7-8
J gene: TRBJ2-1
CDR3 protein: CASSAIAGGLNEQFF
CDR3 DNA: TGTGCCAGCAGCGCTATAGCGGGGGGGCTCAATGAGCAGTTCTTC

D gene: TRBD2
clone size: many
V gene: TRBV5-1
J gene: TRBJ2-7
CDR3 protein: CASSDAGGGEYEQYF
CDR3 DNA: TGCGCCAGCAGCGACGCGGGAGGGGGTGAGTACGAGCAGTACTTC

D gene: -
clone size: many
V gene: TRBV28
J gene: TRBJ1-6
CDR3 protein: CASSYRSGASPLHF
CDR3 DNA: TGTGCCAGCAGTTATCGGTCAGGGGCCTCACCCCTCCACTTT

D gene: TRBD2
clone size: many
V gene: TRBV7-2
J gene: TRBJ2-1
CDR3 protein: CASSLVAGEYNEQFF
CDR3 DNA: TGTGCCAGCAGCTTAGTAGCGGGAGAGTACAATGAGCAGTTCTTC

D gene: -
clone size: many
V gene: TRBV5-1
J gene: TRBJ2-1
CDR3 protein: CASSFPALEQFF
CDR3 DNA: TGCGCCAGCAGCTTCCCAGCTCTTGAGCAGTTCTTC

D gene: TRBD1
clone size: -
V gene: TRBV28
J gene: TRBJ2-3
CDR3 protein: CASSPTGSQEFVTQYF
CDR3 DNA: TGTGCCAGCAGTCCGACAGGGTCCCAAGAATTTGTTACGCAGTATTTT

D gene: -
clone size: many
V gene: TRBV5-1
J gene: TRBJ2-5
CDR3 protein: CASSSGRGRETQYF
CDR3 DNA: TGCGCCAGCAGCTCGGGACGGGGTCGAGAGACCCAGTACTTC

D gene: -
clone size: many
V gene: TRBV12-3/TRBV12-4
J gene: TRBJ2-6
CDR3 protein: CASSLGQAAGANVLTF
CDR3 DNA: TGTGCCAGCAGTTTAGGGCAGGCCGCTGGGGCCAACGTCCTGACTTTC

D gene: -
clone size: few
V gene: TRBV27
J gene: TRBJ2-3
CDR3 protein: CASSFTQPDTQYF
CDR3 DNA: TGTGCCAGCAGTTTTACACAGCCAGATACGCAGTATTTT